These 32 T cell receptor beta chains share one sample of origin, sequenced in a study of blood T cell repertoires in COVID-19. The assay was immunoSEQ multiplex PCR, and TCRdb's table has in-frame clones only and misses some. This sample has roughly 65,000 clones, with more than 70% found just once. The sequencing sample was made of peripheral blood. These receptors all stem from a human donor in a cohort sampled during active COVID-19.

The CDR3 loop reads CASSPRTGNTGELFF. Here the CDR3 DNA reads TGTGCCAGCAGCCCCCGGACAGGGAACACCGGGGAGCTGTTTTTT. The V call is TRBV6-5, the J call TRBJ2-2; 7 bases line up with TRBD1. This CDR3 is built from 15 residues. With 6 bases clipped from V and 1 base from J, the junction kept 5 bases outside the gene matches. The germline gives CDR1 MNHEY, CDR2 SVGAGI.

This chain's CDR3 is CASSSIAGSTDTQYF. In nucleotides, the CDR3 is TGCGCCAGCAGCTCCATAGCGGGGAGCACAGATACGCAGTATTTT. The chain recombines TRBV5-1 with TRBJ2-3, with TRBD2 matching 8 bases. The CDR3 consists of 15 residues. V lost 3 bases and J lost 0; bases outside the gene matches: 3. Germline assignment: CDR1 SGHRS and CDR2 YFSETQ. The full variable domain, completed using reference TRBV5-1 and TRBJ2-3, is KAGVTQTPRYLIKTRGQQVTLSCSPISGHRSVSWYQQTPGQGLQFLFEYFSETQRNKGNFPGRFSGRQFSNSRSEMNVSTLELGDSALYLCASSSIAGSTDTQYFGPGTRLTVL.

V and J are TRBV3-1 (or the pseudogene TRBV3-2) and TRBJ1-2; a possible D gene is TRBD1 (6 bases). Germline-derived CDR1 and CDR2 are LGHDT and YNNKEL (reference sequence). V lost 2 bases to trimming and J lost 2 bases, with 9 bases between them. The CDR3 sequence is 14 residues long. CDR3 in amino acids: CASSQRQANYGYTF. DNA for the CDR3: TGTGCCAGCAGCCAACGACAGGCAAACTATGGCTACACCTTC.

The chain joins TRBV12-3 or TRBV12-4 to TRBJ1-1; D unresolved. Trimming removed 2 bases from V and 3 bases from J, with 7 bases in between. The CDR3 consists of 13 residues. The CDR3 DNA reads TGTGCCAGCAGTTTATTCGTTGACACTGAAGCTTTCTTT. Encoded protein: CASSLFVDTEAFF.

The V gene is TRBV7-9, the J gene TRBJ1-5; D call uncertain. The CDR3 is 15 residues long. Germline V gives CDR1 SEHNR, CDR2 FQNEAQ (reference sequence). Trimming cost V 5 bases and J 7 bases, with 18 bases left between them. The CDR3 reads CASSPTGRIGQPQHF. The CDR3 DNA reads as TGTGCCAGCAGCCCAACGGGGAGGATCGGACAGCCCCAGCATTTT.

The chain is built from TRBV10-3 and TRBJ2-5; 9 nucleotides line up with TRBD1. In germline, CDR1 is ENHRY, CDR2 SYGVKD. The CDR3 is 16 residues long. Trimming took 5 bases from V and 5 from J; bases not matched to a gene: 12. The CDR3 region is CAISIGTGRPWETQYF. As DNA, the CDR3 is TGTGCCATCAGTATTGGGACAGGGCGCCCTTGGGAGACCCAGTACTTC.

This clone came up a few times. This chain uses TRBV19 with TRBJ1-5, with 7 positions matching TRBD1. V shed 1 base and J 5 bases; nucleotides not matched to a gene: 8. Germline values: CDR1 LNHDA, CDR2 SQIVND (reference sequence). The CDR3 has 16 residues. CDR3 sequence reads: CASSIGTGFTYQPQHF. The CDR3 DNA reads as TGTGCCAGTAGTATAGGGACAGGTTTCACCTATCAGCCCCAGCATTTT.

The chain joins TRBV6-5 to TRBJ1-2; no reliable D call. V lost 0 bases, J lost 4 bases, and 6 bases lay in between. This CDR3 is 13 amino acids long. Germline assignment: CDR1 MNHEY and CDR2 SVGAGI. The CDR3 DNA reads TGTGCCAGCAGTTACTCAACTGTCTATGGCTACACCTTC. It specifies CASSYSTVYGYTF.

This chain connects TRBV19 to TRBJ2-6; D call uncertain. Germline V gives CDR1 LNHDA, CDR2 SQIVND (reference sequence). The V and J ends lost 6 bases and 0 bases respectively, with 9 bases between them. This CDR3 contains 15 residues. CDR3 residues: CASSLSSSGANVLTF. CDR3 nucleotides: TGTGCCAGTAGCCTCTCGAGCTCTGGGGCCAACGTCCTGACTTTC.

The chain employs TRBV6-1 and TRBJ2-1; D perhaps matches TRBD1 (5 bases). V dropped 3 bases and J dropped 8 bases, with 11 bases sitting between them. CDR3 length equals 13 residues. Germline CDR1 and CDR2: MNHNS and SASEGT. CDR3 DNA sequence: TGTGCCAGCAGTGACAGGGTTAGGGATGAGCAGTTCTTC. This encodes CASSDRVRDEQFF.

The chain employs TRBV10-3 and TRBJ2-7, with D possibly matching TRBD2 (6 bases). The germline V gene encodes CDR1 ENHRY and CDR2 SYGVKD. The V end was cut by 11 bases, the J end by 0 bases, with 14 bases between. The CDR3 contains 13 residues. The CDR3 is CAVGTLSSYEQYF. CDR3 bases: TGTGCCGTAGGGACTCTGAGCTCCTACGAGCAGTACTTC.

V and J are TRBV5-1 and TRBJ2-7; D possibly corresponds to TRBD1 (6 bases). Trimming left V 6 bases short and J 2 bases short, with 18 bases between. This CDR3 is 15 amino acids long. Germline V gene lookup returns CDR1 SGHRS and CDR2 YFSETQ. The CDR3 here is CASTKGSGQPYEQYF. The CDR3 DNA reads as TGCGCCAGCACCAAGGGGTCCGGACAGCCCTACGAGCAGTACTTC.

The J gene is TRBJ2-7, the V gene TRBV6-5, with TRBD2 matching over 7 bases. V was clipped by 2 bases and J by 5 bases; unmatched bases: 6. The CDR3 extends over 14 amino acids. Germline assignment: CDR1 MNHEY and CDR2 SVGAGI. The CDR3: CASSYGHGRNEQYF. CDR3 nucleotides: TGTGCCAGCAGTTACGGACACGGGAGGAACGAGCAGTACTTC.

This clone was seen a single time. The chain has TRBV6-5 and TRBJ2-1; 9 bases match TRBD2. The CDR3 extends over 15 amino acids. J was trimmed by 8 bases and V by 5 bases; bases with no gene match: 10. Per the germline V gene, CDR1 is MNHEY and CDR2 is SVGAGI. The DNA for the CDR3 is TGTGCCAGCAGTAAGAAGCGGGAGGTCATATATGAGCAGTTCTTC. This sequence encodes CASSKKREVIYEQFF.

This chain links TRBV28 with TRBJ2-7; TRBD1 agrees at 7 bases. Germline CDR1 is MDHEN and CDR2 is SYDVKM. The CDR3 totals 16 residues. V lost 3 bases to trimming and J lost 2 bases; unmatched junction nucleotides: 10. The CDR3 is CASSLWTGQWPYEQYF. The DNA of the CDR3 is TGTGCCAGCAGTTTGTGGACGGGACAGTGGCCCTACGAGCAGTACTTC.

This clone showed up just once. This chain's CDR3 is CATSDLQGLYGYTF. The CDR3 coding sequence is TGTGCCACCAGTGATTTGCAGGGGCTCTATGGCTACACCTTC. The chain links TRBV24-1 to TRBJ1-2; a possible D gene is TRBD1 (6 bases). Trimming shortened V by 0 bases and J by 4 bases, and 8 bases separated the two germline ends. This CDR3 contains 14 residues. Germline loops: CDR1 KGHDR, CDR2 SFDVKD.

The chain couples TRBV7-2 to TRBJ2-7; D unclear. The CDR3 has 14 amino acids. From germline, CDR1 is SGHTA and CDR2 FQGNSA. Trimming took 2 bases from V and 1 from J, leaving 9 bases between them. For the CDR3, the DNA is TGTGCCAGCAGCTTAAGTGAGTTGTCCTACGAGCAGTACTTC. Translated, it gives CASSLSELSYEQYF.

The genes are TRBV10-3 and TRBJ1-2, with a tentative D call TRBD1 (5 bases). CDR1 ENHRY and CDR2 SYGVKD come from the germline V gene. The ends were cut back, 4 bases at V and 1 base at J, with 10 bases in the middle. The CDR3 is 14 amino acids. CDR3 protein: CAISGDSFNYGYTF. CDR3 nucleotides: TGTGCCATCAGTGGCGACAGCTTTAACTATGGCTACACCTTC.

The chain has TRBV28 and TRBJ2-1, with a tentative D call TRBD2 (5 bases). This CDR3 is 15 amino acids long. Trimming removed 0 bases at V and 1 base at J, with 7 bases between. Germline CDR1 and CDR2: MDHEN and SYDVKM. CDR3 sequence reads: CASSLWRTSYNEQFF. The CDR3 DNA reads as TGTGCCAGCAGTTTATGGAGGACTTCCTACAATGAGCAGTTCTTC.

Note on this clone: Other DNA variants within this sample encode the same CDR3. The chain employs TRBV5-5 and TRBJ1-5, with 8 bases lining up with TRBD1. Germline V lookup: CDR1 SGHKS, CDR2 YYEKEE (reference sequence). Germline trimming cut 4 bases from V and 0 bases from J; bases unmatched to any gene: 9. The CDR3 covers 17 residues. CDR3 sequence (DNA): TGTGCCAGCAGCGGCGGGACAGGATCCTATAGCAATCAGCCCCAGCATTTT. Translating gives CASSGGTGSYSNQPQHF. The entire variable domain, with the rest obtained from reference TRBV5-5 and TRBJ1-5, is as follows: DAGVTQSPTHLIKTRGQQVTLRCSPISGHKSVSWYQQVLGQGPQFIFQYYEKEERGRGNFPDRFSARQFPNYSSELNVNALLLGDSALYLCASSGGTGSYSNQPQHFGDGTRLSIL.

This chain connects TRBV7-2 to TRBJ2-7; D might be TRBD2 (7 bases). The V gene's germline CDR1 is SGHTA and CDR2 FQGNSA. V was cut by 6 bases and J by 4 bases, with 16 bases left in between. CDR3 length: 14 amino acids. The CDR3 sequence: CASSPLGGAYEQYF. The CDR3 DNA follows: TGTGCCAGCAGTCCCCTAGGGGGGGCGTACGAGCAGTACTTC.

The rearrangement joins TRBV18 to TRBJ1-1; D might be TRBD1 (6 bases). CDR1 KGHSH and CDR2 LQKENI come from the germline V gene. The V and J ends lost 5 bases and 3 bases respectively, with 16 bases between them. The CDR3 sequence is 15 residues long. For the CDR3, the DNA is TGTGCCAGCTCATTTGGACCAGGGGCTGACACTGAAGCTTTCTTT. It encodes CASSFGPGADTEAFF.

V gene TRBV20-1 combines with J gene TRBJ2-7; 11 bases are a match to TRBD2. The ends lost 5 bases at V and 5 bases at J; junction bases unmatched: 8. Germline values: CDR1 DFQATT, CDR2 SNEGSKA (reference sequence). The CDR3 has 14 amino acids. The CDR3: CSARVAGGRNEQYF. CDR3 bases: TGCAGTGCTCGTGTAGCGGGGGGGAGGAACGAGCAGTACTTC.

The chain couples TRBV5-1 to TRBJ1-4; TRBD1 might be the D (5 bases). The CDR3 length is 15 residues. V was trimmed by 0 bases and J by 8 bases, leaving 14 bases between them. CDR1 SGHRS and CDR2 YFSETQ come from the germline V gene. The CDR3 loop is CASSLVAGSREKLFF. CDR3 bases: TGCGCCAGCAGCTTGGTGGCAGGGTCTAGGGAAAAACTGTTTTTT.

The gene calls are TRBV5-1 and TRBJ2-7; 8 bases are shared with TRBD1. The CDR3 has 15 residues. Germline V gene data show CDR1 as SGHRS and CDR2 as YFSETQ. The J segment lost 4 bases and the V segment lost 0 bases, leaving 6 bases of the junction unmatched. The CDR3 coding sequence is TGCGCCAGCAGCTTGGTGGCAGGGGGCGCGTACGAGCAGTACTTC. Translation gives CASSLVAGGAYEQYF.

This clone appeared many times. This chain links TRBV6-5 with TRBJ2-7; D may be TRBD2 (5 bases). V was cut by 10 bases and J by 2 bases, with 12 bases left in between. Looked up from germline, CDR1 is MNHEY and CDR2 is SVGAGI. The length of the CDR3 is 12 residues. The CDR3 loop reads CATHAGAYEQYF. The DNA of the CDR3 is TGTGCCACCCATGCCGGGGCCTACGAGCAGTACTTC.

The chain employs TRBV27 and TRBJ2-7; perhaps TRBD1 as D (5 bases). From germline, CDR1 is MNHEY and CDR2 SMNVEV (reference sequence). Trimming pared 5 bases from V and 1 base from J, leaving 15 bases between. This CDR3 is built from 15 residues. CDR3 protein: CASSPQGIGSYEQYF. The CDR3 DNA is TGTGCCAGCAGTCCCCAGGGTATTGGTTCCTACGAGCAGTACTTC.

V is TRBV5-1 and J is TRBJ1-3, with a possible D match to TRBD1 (5 bases). V gave up 0 bases and J gave up 4 bases, with 11 bases separating them. The length of the CDR3 is 15 residues. Germline V CDR1 and CDR2: SGHRS, YFSETQ. This CDR3 reads CASSLAAGSGNTIYF. CDR3 in DNA: TGCGCCAGCAGCTTGGCCGCAGGGTCAGGAAACACCATATATTTT.

This sequence joins TRBV7-9 and TRBJ1-3; possible D gene TRBD1, 6 bases. The CDR3 contains 13 residues. The germline V and J ends were trimmed by 3 bases and 6 bases, with 9 bases remaining between them. The V gene's germline CDR1 is SEHNR and CDR2 FQNEAQ (reference sequence). This CDR3 reads CASSLGALNTIYF. The CDR3 nucleotides read TGTGCCAGCAGCTTGGGGGCACTAAACACCATATATTTT. The full variable domain, with the rest looked up from reference TRBV7-9 and TRBJ1-3, is DTGVSQNPRHKITKRGQNVTFRCDPISEHNRLYWYRQTLGQGPEFLTYFQNEAQLEKSRLLSDRFSAERPKGSFSTLEIQRTEQGDSAMYLCASSLGALNTIYFGEGSWLTVV.

This clone occurred once. This rearrangement joins TRBV5-6 to TRBJ2-3, with 8 bases fitting TRBD1. J lost 7 bases, V lost 0 bases, and 13 bases had no gene match. CDR3 length: 17 residues. The germline gives CDR1 SGHDT, CDR2 YYEEEE. This chain's CDR3 is CASSLGWTGNTRYTQYF. CDR3 bases: TGTGCCAGCAGCTTGGGCTGGACAGGGAATACGCGGTATACGCAGTATTTT.

The chain employs TRBV28 and TRBJ1-5, with a possible D match to TRBD1 (6 bases). The germline gives CDR1 MDHEN, CDR2 SYDVKM. This CDR3 has 16 residues. The V end was cut by 4 bases, the J end by 2 bases, with 15 bases between. Here the CDR3 reads CASSSGQGSGNQPQHF. The CDR3 nucleotides read TGTGCCAGCAGTTCCGGCCAGGGGAGTGGCAATCAGCCCCAGCATTTT.

V and J are TRBV6-5 and TRBJ1-3, with a tentative D call TRBD1 (5 bases). V was cut by 0 bases and J by 4 bases, with 10 bases left in between. Germline V gives CDR1 MNHEY, CDR2 SVGAGI. The CDR3 is 15 amino acids. CDR3 in amino acids: CASSYSGTLGNTIYF. The CDR3 DNA reads as TGTGCCAGCAGTTACTCCGGGACTCTCGGAAACACCATATATTTT.